These T cell receptor beta chains were read from a single sample in a study of T-cell memory formation after mild COVID-19. MiXCR, applied by TCRdb to the 5' RACE reads, yields one record per CDR3 protein. The table lists 300,000 to 350,000 distinct CDR3 sequences, about an eighth of them singletons. The sequenced material came from PBMCs or a T cell subset sorted from them (not recorded which). Every receptor here comes from a man in his late teens or twenties who had mild COVID-19 (a few samples of this study predate the infection). Cell type and time point are not known. Both conserved end residues are part of each CDR3. Each record gives: V gene, J gene, D gene, clone size, CDR3 DNA, CDR3 protein. The D gene is left open where the match is weak. Not all rows give a size; the values are once, few, many and, for expanded clones, a class.

v_call: TRBV7-2; j_call: TRBJ1-3; d_call: NA; clone_size: few; cdr3_nt: TGTGCCAGCAGCTCTCGTAGCGGCGAGGACACCATATATTTT; cdr3_aa: CASSSRSGEDTIYF
v_call: TRBV6-6; j_call: TRBJ2-5; d_call: NA; clone_size: few; cdr3_nt: TGTGCCAGCAGTTCGGCCGGGGATTGGGAGACCCAGTACTTC; cdr3_aa: CASSSAGDWETQYF
v_call: TRBV12-3/TRBV12-4; j_call: TRBJ1-1; d_call: TRBD1; clone_size: few; cdr3_nt: TGTGCCAGCAGTGAAACCGGGACAGAGGAAGCTTTCTTT; cdr3_aa: CASSETGTEEAFF
v_call: TRBV9; j_call: TRBJ1-1; d_call: NA; clone_size: NA; cdr3_nt: TGTGCCAGCAGCGCCCCTAATGGGGACACTGAAGCTTTCTTT; cdr3_aa: CASSAPNGDTEAFF
v_call: TRBV20-1; j_call: TRBJ1-2; d_call: TRBD1; clone_size: NA; cdr3_nt: TGCAGTGCCTGGGGGACAGGGGGCAGGTTCTATGGCTACACCTTC; cdr3_aa: CSAWGTGGRFYGYTF
v_call: TRBV30; j_call: TRBJ2-3; d_call: TRBD2; clone_size: few; cdr3_nt: TGTGCGCTTGGAAGGCTAGCGGGGGGACTAGATACGCAGTATTTT; cdr3_aa: CALGRLAGGLDTQYF
v_call: TRBV7-2; j_call: TRBJ2-3; d_call: NA; clone_size: NA; cdr3_nt: TGTGCCAGCAGCCGAGTGGTCGATACGCAGTATTTT; cdr3_aa: CASSRVVDTQYF
v_call: TRBV7-2; j_call: TRBJ2-7; d_call: TRBD2; clone_size: few; cdr3_nt: TGTGCCAGCAGCCCAAGGGGAGGGGTTGAGCAGTACTTC; cdr3_aa: CASSPRGGVEQYF
v_call: TRBV7-9; j_call: TRBJ2-2; d_call: NA; clone_size: NA; cdr3_nt: TGTGCCAGCAGCCAAAACGTAGAAACAGGGAAGGAGCTGTTTTTT; cdr3_aa: CASSQNVETGKELFF
v_call: TRBV7-9; j_call: TRBJ2-7; d_call: NA; clone_size: NA; cdr3_nt: TGTGCCAGCAGCCAGACCCCCCCACTTGGGCAGTACTTC; cdr3_aa: CASSQTPPLGQYF
v_call: TRBV5-1; j_call: TRBJ2-3; d_call: NA; clone_size: NA; cdr3_nt: TGCGCCAGCAAAGGGGGGGGCACAGATACGCAGTATTTT; cdr3_aa: CASKGGGTDTQYF
v_call: TRBV6-2/TRBV6-3; j_call: TRBJ2-7; d_call: NA; clone_size: NA; cdr3_nt: TGTGCCAGCAGTTATCGACCGACCTACGAGCAGTACTTC; cdr3_aa: CASSYRPTYEQYF
v_call: TRBV20-1; j_call: TRBJ2-7; d_call: TRBD1; clone_size: NA; cdr3_nt: TGCAGTGCTAACCACCGGGACAGGGACTACGAGCAGTACTTC; cdr3_aa: CSANHRDRDYEQYF
v_call: TRBV7-6; j_call: TRBJ2-7; d_call: NA; clone_size: NA; cdr3_nt: TGTGCCAGCAGCCCCGGGACTGGGGCGTCCGAGCAGTACTTC; cdr3_aa: CASSPGTGASEQYF
v_call: TRBV5-1; j_call: TRBJ2-3; d_call: NA; clone_size: NA; cdr3_nt: TGCGCCAGCAGCGCCCCTACCGGGGCTCCTTCCACAGATACGCAGTATTTT; cdr3_aa: CASSAPTGAPSTDTQYF
v_call: TRBV11-1; j_call: TRBJ2-5; d_call: NA; clone_size: few; cdr3_nt: TGTGCCAGCAGCTTAAGGGTGCGGACGTCCCGTGAGACCCAGTACTTC; cdr3_aa: CASSLRVRTSRETQYF
v_call: TRBV5-6; j_call: TRBJ2-2; d_call: NA; clone_size: NA; cdr3_nt: TGTGCCAGCAGCTTCAGGGGTATTGCCGGGGAGCTGTTTTTT; cdr3_aa: CASSFRGIAGELFF
v_call: TRBV12-3/TRBV12-4; j_call: TRBJ2-1; d_call: TRBD2; clone_size: NA; cdr3_nt: TGTGCCAGCAGTTCTGCAGGGACTAGCGGGGAAGGGAACAATGAGCAGTTCTTC; cdr3_aa: CASSSAGTSGEGNNEQFF
v_call: TRBV25-1; j_call: TRBJ2-1; d_call: NA; clone_size: NA; cdr3_nt: TGTGCCAGCAGTGAATGGGCGGAGACAGATGAGCAGTTCTTC; cdr3_aa: CASSEWAETDEQFF
v_call: TRBV28; j_call: TRBJ1-1; d_call: NA; clone_size: few; cdr3_nt: TGTGCCAGCAGTACGCCGGGGGGCGCGGCTTTCTTT; cdr3_aa: CASSTPGGAAFF
v_call: TRBV4-3; j_call: TRBJ2-4; d_call: NA; clone_size: few; cdr3_nt: TGCGCCAGCAGCCCGGGACCCGCCCAGGGCATTCAGTACTTC; cdr3_aa: CASSPGPAQGIQYF
v_call: TRBV5-1; j_call: TRBJ2-3; d_call: TRBD2; clone_size: NA; cdr3_nt: TGCGCCAGCAGGTTACCGGGACTAGCGTCTAGCACAGATACGCAGTATTTT; cdr3_aa: CASRLPGLASSTDTQYF
v_call: TRBV7-9; j_call: TRBJ1-2; d_call: NA; clone_size: few; cdr3_nt: TGTGCCAGCAGTTACGACTCTTATGGCTACACCTTC; cdr3_aa: CASSYDSYGYTF
v_call: TRBV28; j_call: TRBJ2-1; d_call: NA; clone_size: few; cdr3_nt: TGTGCCAGCAGTTTGATGCCAATGCTCTACAATGAGCAGTTCTTC; cdr3_aa: CASSLMPMLYNEQFF
v_call: TRBV19; j_call: TRBJ1-2; d_call: NA; clone_size: few; cdr3_nt: TGTGCCAGTCAATCAGGACAGCCTTCTGGCTACACCTTC; cdr3_aa: CASQSGQPSGYTF
v_call: TRBV28; j_call: TRBJ2-3; d_call: NA; clone_size: NA; cdr3_nt: TGTGCCAGCAGTTTTCCGGGTGTCTATACGCAGTATTTT; cdr3_aa: CASSFPGVYTQYF
v_call: TRBV4-1; j_call: TRBJ2-1; d_call: TRBD2; clone_size: few; cdr3_nt: TGCGCCAGCAGCCAAGATTCGGGGGGGAGCTCCTACAATGAGCAGTTCTTC; cdr3_aa: CASSQDSGGSSYNEQFF
v_call: TRBV6-2/TRBV6-3; j_call: TRBJ2-2; d_call: NA; clone_size: few; cdr3_nt: TGTGCCAGCAGTCCCGCCTACAGAACACTGAACACCGGGGAGCTGTTTTTT; cdr3_aa: CASSPAYRTLNTGELFF
v_call: TRBV9; j_call: TRBJ2-3; d_call: NA; clone_size: NA; cdr3_nt: TGTGCCAGCAGCGTAGGACTTAGCGTCACCGATACGCAGTATTTT; cdr3_aa: CASSVGLSVTDTQYF
v_call: TRBV12-3/TRBV12-4; j_call: TRBJ1-2; d_call: TRBD1; clone_size: few; cdr3_nt: TGTGCCAGCAGAACGACCGGGACAGAAGGCTACACCTTC; cdr3_aa: CASRTTGTEGYTF
v_call: TRBV6-2/TRBV6-3; j_call: TRBJ2-4; d_call: NA; clone_size: NA; cdr3_nt: TGTGCCAGCCGGGACCCCAAAAACATTCAGTACTTC; cdr3_aa: CASRDPKNIQYF
v_call: TRBV6-2/TRBV6-3; j_call: TRBJ1-5; d_call: TRBD1; clone_size: few; cdr3_nt: TGTGCCAGCAGTCGCGGAGGACAGGGAAGTCAGCCCCAGCATTTT; cdr3_aa: CASSRGGQGSQPQHF
v_call: TRBV7-2; j_call: TRBJ2-3; d_call: NA; clone_size: few; cdr3_nt: TGTGCCAGCCGCCCCCACACCCGGGCAGATACGCAGTATTTT; cdr3_aa: CASRPHTRADTQYF
v_call: TRBV7-8; j_call: TRBJ1-2; d_call: NA; clone_size: few; cdr3_nt: TGTGCCAGCAGCTTAAACGGGCGACAGGTCGGGGGCTACACCTTC; cdr3_aa: CASSLNGRQVGGYTF
v_call: TRBV7-8; j_call: TRBJ2-1; d_call: TRBD2; clone_size: few; cdr3_nt: TGTGCCAGCAGCTTAGGACTAGCGGGGGCCTCCTACAATGAGCAGTTCTTC; cdr3_aa: CASSLGLAGASYNEQFF
v_call: TRBV12-3/TRBV12-4; j_call: TRBJ2-1; d_call: NA; clone_size: few; cdr3_nt: TGTGCCTCTCGGGGCTTATACAATGAGCAGTTCTTC; cdr3_aa: CASRGLYNEQFF
v_call: TRBV6-4; j_call: TRBJ2-2; d_call: NA; clone_size: many; cdr3_nt: TGTGCCAGCAGTGAGGGGACCGGGGAGCTGTTTTTT; cdr3_aa: CASSEGTGELFF
v_call: TRBV6-5; j_call: TRBJ1-4; d_call: NA; clone_size: NA; cdr3_nt: TGTGCCAGCAGTTACGGGGATGAAAAACTGTTTTTT; cdr3_aa: CASSYGDEKLFF
v_call: TRBV5-6; j_call: TRBJ2-3; d_call: NA; clone_size: NA; cdr3_nt: TGTGCCAGCAGTTTTATTGAGAGCCCCAGCACAGATACGCAGTATTTT; cdr3_aa: CASSFIESPSTDTQYF
v_call: TRBV3-1; j_call: TRBJ2-6; d_call: NA; clone_size: few; cdr3_nt: TGTGCCAGCAGCAGGATCTCTGGGGCCAACGTCCTGACTTTC; cdr3_aa: CASSRISGANVLTF
v_call: TRBV4-1; j_call: TRBJ2-7; d_call: NA; clone_size: few; cdr3_nt: TGCGCCAGCAGCCAAGATCGGAACGGCCCCTACGAGCAGTACTTC; cdr3_aa: CASSQDRNGPYEQYF
v_call: TRBV2; j_call: TRBJ2-2; d_call: NA; clone_size: NA; cdr3_nt: TGTGCCAGCAGTGGGAATAGGGCCCGGGGAGACGGGACCGGGGAGCTGTTTTTT; cdr3_aa: CASSGNRARGDGTGELFF
v_call: TRBV6-1; j_call: TRBJ1-5; d_call: NA; clone_size: NA; cdr3_nt: TGTGCCAGCAGTGAACAGGGGACAAGCAATCAGCCCCAGCATTTT; cdr3_aa: CASSEQGTSNQPQHF
v_call: TRBV4-3; j_call: TRBJ2-2; d_call: NA; clone_size: many; cdr3_nt: TGCGCCAGCAGGCAGGTGGCGGGTTCGACCGGGGAGCTGTTTTTT; cdr3_aa: CASRQVAGSTGELFF